The 12 T cell receptor beta chains presented below share a single source sample, sequenced in a study of blood T cells in healthy people across ages (dated by TCRdb to 2014 to 2015). Library preparation was by 5' RACE. A second 7 to 11 cycle PCR used a sample-barcoded 5' primer and a J-beta primer mix. TCRdb applied fastp at Q25 and MiXCR to the public reads, then kept only in-frame beta chains. When rows share a CDR3 protein, they turn into one entry using the most common DNA and genes. This sample gives 1,800,000 or so distinct CDR3 sequences in total; 39% of them show up just once. Clones ranked in the top ten supply roughly 23% of the sample. The sample was blood. Receptor source: a human donor in good health.

This clonotype was seen at least ten times. The CDR3 region has the DNA TGCGCCAGCAGCCGAAGGGGGTCCTACAATGAGCAGTTCTTC. Amino acid sequence: CASSRRGSYNEQFF. The J gene is TRBJ2-1, the V gene TRBV5-1; a weak D match, TRBD1 (6 bases). CDR1 SGHRS and CDR2 YFSETQ come from the germline V gene. The CDR3 consists of 14 residues. Trimming shortened V by 4 bases and J by 1 base, and 9 bases separated the two germline ends.

This clonotype was seen just once. This sequence joins TRBV7-9 and TRBJ1-1; unclear D gene. Germline values: CDR1 SEHNR, CDR2 FQNEAQ (reference sequence). The V and J ends lost 5 bases and 3 bases respectively, with 13 bases between them. CDR3 length equals 14 residues. The CDR3 loop reads CASSLGPTYTEAFF. For the CDR3, the DNA is TGTGCCAGCAGCCTTGGACCGACCTACACTGAAGCTTTCTTT.

V is TRBV11-2 and J is TRBJ2-5; perhaps TRBD1 as D (8 bases). Germline V lookup: CDR1 SGHAT, CDR2 FQNNGV. The CDR3 spans 16 residues. Between the trimmed V and J ends, which lost 0 bases and 3 bases, there was a span of 14 bases. DNA of the CDR3: TGTGCCAGCAGCTTAGACCAACAGGGGGGGGAAGAGACCCAGTACTTC. It is translated as CASSLDQQGGEETQYF.

The sample holds a few counts of this clonotype. The V call is TRBV12-3 or TRBV12-4, the J call TRBJ2-5; 8 bases map to TRBD1. V lost 4 bases to trimming and J lost 5 bases; unmatched junction nucleotides: 15. CDR3 size: 17 residues. CDR3: CASSSPLTGGIGETQYF. The DNA of the CDR3 is TGTGCCAGCAGTTCCCCGCTTACAGGGGGGATAGGGGAGACCCAGTACTTC.

The chain is built from TRBV9 and TRBJ2-5; 8 bases align to TRBD1. The end of the DNA fits TRBJ2-7 better, so the J call may be wrong. Germline CDR1 is SGDLS and CDR2 is YYNGEE. The CDR3 contains 15 residues. The CDR3 nucleotides are TGTGCCAGCAGCCCCGGACAGGGATTAGCCTACGAGCAGTACTTC. It encodes CASSPGQGLAYEQYF.

This clonotype turned up a few times. V usage is TRBV20-1 and J usage is TRBJ2-3; no firm D call. The germline V and J ends were trimmed by 2 bases and 1 base, with 10 bases remaining between them. Per the germline V gene, CDR1 is DFQATT and CDR2 is SNEGSKA (reference sequence). The CDR3 contains 14 residues. This CDR3 reads CSARWAGRTDTQYF. CDR3 bases: TGCAGTGCTAGATGGGCTGGCCGCACAGATACGCAGTATTTT.

The rearrangement links TRBV27 to TRBJ2-1; 7 bases match TRBD2. CDR1 and CDR2 (germline): MNHEY, SMNVEV (reference sequence). Germline trimming cut 8 bases from V and 6 bases from J; bases unmatched to any gene: 4. The CDR3 is 12 amino acids. The CDR3 spells CASGGEFNEQFF. CDR3 nucleotide sequence: TGTGCCAGCGGGGGGGAATTCAATGAGCAGTTCTTC.

As for this clonotype: It may be a read error: a sequence one base away is much more abundant. The chain joins TRBV29-1 to TRBJ1-2; D is possibly TRBD1 (5 bases). CDR1 is SQVTM, CDR2 ANQGSEA, per germline. Trimming took off 3 bases at V and 6 bases at J, with 17 bases between the two ends. This CDR3 has 14 amino acids. CDR3: CSVDCSRDDNGYTF. For the CDR3, the DNA is TGCAGCGTTGATTGTTCCAGGGACGATAATGGCTACACCTTC.

This clonotype turned up a few times. This rearrangement joins TRBV5-1 to TRBJ2-5, with TRBD2 identical over 13 bases. Germline V gene sequence: CDR1 SGHRS, CDR2 YFSETQ. V lost 0 bases and J lost 7; bases outside the gene matches: 18. CDR3 length equals 20 residues. CDR3 sequence (DNA): TGCGCCAGCAGCTTGGCCGGAGGACGGGGACTAGCGGGGTTCACGGTGACCCAGTACTTC. Protein: CASSLAGGRGLAGFTVTQYF.

There are many counts of this clonotype. The chain is built from TRBV29-1 and TRBJ2-7; 9 positions agree with TRBD1. CDR3 size: 15 residues. J was trimmed by 6 bases and V by 3 bases; bases with no gene match: 12. Germline CDR1 SQVTM, CDR2 ANQGSEA. The CDR3 region has the DNA TGCAGCGTTGATAAGGGACAGGGACTTGCGGGCGAGCAGTACTTC. It is translated as CSVDKGQGLAGEQYF.

This clonotype has a handful of counts. The chain carries TRBV18 and TRBJ2-1; TRBD1 matches 10 bases. The V gene end was trimmed by 0 bases and the J gene end by 3 bases; junction bases not matched to a gene: 2. The germline gives CDR1 KGHSH, CDR2 LQKENI. CDR3 length: 16 amino acids. DNA for the CDR3: TGTGCCAGCTCACCACCGGGGACAGGGGTCTACAATGAGCAGTTCTTC. Translating gives CASSPPGTGVYNEQFF. The whole variable domain, remainder taken from reference TRBV18 and TRBJ2-1, is NAGVMQNPRHLVRRRGQEARLRCSPMKGHSHVYWYRQLPEEGLKFMVYLQKENIIDESGMPKERFSAEFPKEGPSILRIQQVVRGDSAAYFCASSPPGTGVYNEQFFGPGTRLTVL.

The V and J genes are TRBV11-3 and TRBJ2-7, with D perhaps assigned TRBD1 or TRBD2 (5 bases each). Near its end, the DNA agrees better with TRBJ2-5, so the J call may be wrong. Germline lookup yields CDR1 SGHNT and CDR2 YENEEA. This CDR3 is built from 17 residues. In DNA, the CDR3 is TGTGCCAGCAGCCCACGGGGCCCCTCCAGGTACCAAGAGACCCAGTACTTC. This encodes CASSPRGPSRYQETQYF.